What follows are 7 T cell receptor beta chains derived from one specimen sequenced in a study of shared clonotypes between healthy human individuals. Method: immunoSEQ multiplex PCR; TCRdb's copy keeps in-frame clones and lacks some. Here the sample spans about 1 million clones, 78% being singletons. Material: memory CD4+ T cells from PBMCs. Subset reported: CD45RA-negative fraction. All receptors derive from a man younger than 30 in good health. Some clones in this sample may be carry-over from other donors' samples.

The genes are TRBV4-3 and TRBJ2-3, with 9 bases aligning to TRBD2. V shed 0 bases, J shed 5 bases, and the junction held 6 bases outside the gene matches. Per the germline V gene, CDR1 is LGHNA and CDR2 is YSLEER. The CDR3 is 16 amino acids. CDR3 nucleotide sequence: TGCGCCAGCAGCCAAGAAGGAGGCGGGAGGGGAGATACGCAGTATTTT. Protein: CASSQEGGGRGDTQYF.

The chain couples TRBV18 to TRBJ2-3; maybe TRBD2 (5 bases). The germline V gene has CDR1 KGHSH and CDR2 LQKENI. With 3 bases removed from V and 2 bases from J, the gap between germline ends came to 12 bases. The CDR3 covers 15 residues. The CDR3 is CASSPGRGVTDTQYF. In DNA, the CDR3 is TGTGCCAGCTCACCGGGCCGGGGAGTCACAGATACGCAGTATTTT.

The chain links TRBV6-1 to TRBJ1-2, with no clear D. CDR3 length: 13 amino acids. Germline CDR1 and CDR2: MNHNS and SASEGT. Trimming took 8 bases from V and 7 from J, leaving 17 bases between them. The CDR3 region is CASGNLAPTGYTF. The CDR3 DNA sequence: TGTGCCAGCGGGAACCTAGCACCTACTGGCTACACCTTC.

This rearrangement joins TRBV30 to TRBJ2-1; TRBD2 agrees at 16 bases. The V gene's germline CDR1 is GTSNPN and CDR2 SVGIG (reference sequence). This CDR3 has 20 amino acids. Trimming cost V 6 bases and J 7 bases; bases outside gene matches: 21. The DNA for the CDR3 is TGTGCCTGTCCACTTCCCGGGACTAGCGGGAGGGCCCTGCGAGTGAATGAGCAGTTCTTC. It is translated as CACPLPGTSGRALRVNEQFF. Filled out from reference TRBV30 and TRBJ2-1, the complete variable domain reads SQTIHQWPATLVQPVGSPLSLECTVEGTSNPNLYWYRQAAGRGLQLLFYSVGIGQISSEVPQNLSASRPQDRQFILSSKKLLLSDSGFYLCACPLPGTSGRALRVNEQFFGPGTRLTVL.

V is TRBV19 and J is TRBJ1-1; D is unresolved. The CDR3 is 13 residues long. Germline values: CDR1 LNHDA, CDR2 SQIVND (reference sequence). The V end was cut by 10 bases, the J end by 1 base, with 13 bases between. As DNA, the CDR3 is TGTGCCACCCAGGACTTTCCGAACACTGAAGCTTTCTTT. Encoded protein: CATQDFPNTEAFF.

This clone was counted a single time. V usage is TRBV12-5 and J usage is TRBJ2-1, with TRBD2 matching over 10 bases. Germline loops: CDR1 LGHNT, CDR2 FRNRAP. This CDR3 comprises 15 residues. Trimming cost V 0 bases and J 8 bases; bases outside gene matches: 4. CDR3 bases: TGTGCTAGTGGTTTGGTAGCGGGAGGGAAGCATGAGCAGTTCTTC. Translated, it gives CASGLVAGGKHEQFF.

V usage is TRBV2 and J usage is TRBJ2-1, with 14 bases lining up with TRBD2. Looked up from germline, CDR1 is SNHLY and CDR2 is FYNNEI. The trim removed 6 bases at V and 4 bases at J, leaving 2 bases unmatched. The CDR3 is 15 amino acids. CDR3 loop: CASRGTSGSYNEQFF. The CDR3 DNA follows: TGTGCCAGCAGAGGGACTAGCGGGAGTTACAATGAGCAGTTCTTC.